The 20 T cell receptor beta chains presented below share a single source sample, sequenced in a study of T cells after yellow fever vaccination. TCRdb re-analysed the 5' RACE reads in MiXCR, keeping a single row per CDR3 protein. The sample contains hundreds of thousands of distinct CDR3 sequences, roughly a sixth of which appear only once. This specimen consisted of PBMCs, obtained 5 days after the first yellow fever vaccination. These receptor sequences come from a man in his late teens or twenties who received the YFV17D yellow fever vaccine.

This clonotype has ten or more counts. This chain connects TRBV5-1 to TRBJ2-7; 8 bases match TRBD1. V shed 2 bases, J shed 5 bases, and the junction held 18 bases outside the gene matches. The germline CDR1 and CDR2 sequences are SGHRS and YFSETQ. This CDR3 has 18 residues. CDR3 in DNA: TGCGCCAGCAGCTTTTGGACAGGGAGGTTGCGGTCTGCTGACGAGCAGTACTTC. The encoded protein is CASSFWTGRLRSADEQYF.

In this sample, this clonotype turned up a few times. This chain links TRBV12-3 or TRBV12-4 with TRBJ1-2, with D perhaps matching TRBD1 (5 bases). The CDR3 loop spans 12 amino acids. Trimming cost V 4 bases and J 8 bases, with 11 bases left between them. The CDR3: CASSSRQLGYTF. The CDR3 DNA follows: TGTGCCAGCAGTTCTAGACAGTTGGGCTACACCTTC.

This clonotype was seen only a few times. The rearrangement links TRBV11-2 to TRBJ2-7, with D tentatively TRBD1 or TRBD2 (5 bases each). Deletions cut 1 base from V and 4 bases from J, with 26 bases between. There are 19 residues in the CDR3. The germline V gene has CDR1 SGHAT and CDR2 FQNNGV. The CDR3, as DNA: TGTGCCAGCAGCTTAGGATTCATGGGCCAGGGTCTAGCCGGGTACGAGCAGTACTTC. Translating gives CASSLGFMGQGLAGYEQYF.

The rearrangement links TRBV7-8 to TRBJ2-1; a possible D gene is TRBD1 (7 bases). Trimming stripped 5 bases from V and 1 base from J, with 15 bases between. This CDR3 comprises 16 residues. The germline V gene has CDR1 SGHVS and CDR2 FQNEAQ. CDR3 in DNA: TGTGCCAGCAGCCAGGGGGGCCTCGGTTCCTACAATGAGCAGTTCTTC. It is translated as CASSQGGLGSYNEQFF.

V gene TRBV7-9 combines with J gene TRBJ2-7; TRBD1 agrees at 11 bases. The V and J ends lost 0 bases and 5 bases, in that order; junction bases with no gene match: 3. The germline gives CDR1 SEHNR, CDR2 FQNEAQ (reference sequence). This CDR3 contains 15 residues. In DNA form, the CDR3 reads TGTGCCAGCAGCTTAGCGGGACAGGGGGGGGACGAGCAGTACTTC. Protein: CASSLAGQGGDEQYF.

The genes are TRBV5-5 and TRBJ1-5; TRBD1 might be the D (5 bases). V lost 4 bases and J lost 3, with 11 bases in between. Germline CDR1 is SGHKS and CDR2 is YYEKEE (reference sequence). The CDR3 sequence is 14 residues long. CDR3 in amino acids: CASSRGAFNQPQHF. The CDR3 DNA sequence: TGTGCCAGCAGCCGAGGGGCGTTCAATCAGCCCCAGCATTTT.

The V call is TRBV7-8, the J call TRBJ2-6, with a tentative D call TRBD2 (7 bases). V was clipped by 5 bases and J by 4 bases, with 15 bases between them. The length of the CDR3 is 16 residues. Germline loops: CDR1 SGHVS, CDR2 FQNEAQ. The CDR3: CASSGRGAPGANVLTF. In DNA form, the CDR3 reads TGTGCCAGCAGCGGACGGGGGGCGCCCGGGGCCAACGTCCTGACTTTC.

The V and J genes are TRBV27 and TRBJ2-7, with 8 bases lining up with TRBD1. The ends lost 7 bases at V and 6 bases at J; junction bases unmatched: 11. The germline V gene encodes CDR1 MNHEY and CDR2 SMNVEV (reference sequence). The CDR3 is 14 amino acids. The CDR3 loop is CASTSGQGFREQYF. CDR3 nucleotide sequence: TGTGCCAGCACTTCAGGACAGGGTTTTCGCGAGCAGTACTTC.

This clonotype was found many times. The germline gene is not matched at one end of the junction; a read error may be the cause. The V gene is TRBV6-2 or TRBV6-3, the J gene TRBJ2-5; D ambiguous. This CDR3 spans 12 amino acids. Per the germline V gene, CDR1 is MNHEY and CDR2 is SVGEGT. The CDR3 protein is CASSSVGETQYF. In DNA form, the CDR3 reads TGCGCCAGCAGCTCTGTCGGGGAGACCCAGTACTTC.

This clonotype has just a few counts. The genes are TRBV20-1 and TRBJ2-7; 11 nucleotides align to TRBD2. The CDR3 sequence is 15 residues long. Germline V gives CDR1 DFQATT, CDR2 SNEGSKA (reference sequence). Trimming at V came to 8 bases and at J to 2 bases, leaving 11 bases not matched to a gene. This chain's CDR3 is CSIGPGTSGTYEQYV. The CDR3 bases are TGCAGTATAGGGCCCGGGACTAGCGGTACCTACGAGCAGTACGTC.

The CDR3, as DNA: TGTGCCAGCAGCGGACCGGGACTCCGAGGTTCCGAGCAGTACGTC. Amino acids: CASSGPGLRGSEQYV. J is TRBJ2-7 and V is TRBV5-6; D perhaps matches TRBD2 (6 bases). The CDR3 has 15 amino acids. Trimming took 4 bases from V and 6 from J, leaving 20 bases between them. The germline V gene has CDR1 SGHDT and CDR2 YYEEEE.

CDR3 amino acids: CSADDRDNEQFF. CDR3 sequence (DNA): TGCAGTGCCGACGACAGGGACAATGAGCAGTTCTTC. V and J are TRBV20-1 and TRBJ2-1, with 7 bases lining up with TRBD1. The CDR3 sequence is 12 residues long. Losses at the gene ends were 6 bases for V and 5 bases for J; bases not matched to a gene: 4. From germline, CDR1 is DFQATT and CDR2 SNEGSKA (reference sequence).

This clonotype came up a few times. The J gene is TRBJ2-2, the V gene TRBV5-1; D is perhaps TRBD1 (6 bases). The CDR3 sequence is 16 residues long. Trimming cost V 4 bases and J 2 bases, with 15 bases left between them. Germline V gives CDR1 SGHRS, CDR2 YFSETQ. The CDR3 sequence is CASSPRVGHNTGELFF. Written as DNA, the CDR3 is TGCGCCAGCAGCCCCCGAGTGGGACATAACACCGGGGAGCTGTTTTTT. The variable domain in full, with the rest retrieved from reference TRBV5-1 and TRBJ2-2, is KAGVTQTPRYLIKTRGQQVTLSCSPISGHRSVSWYQQTPGQGLQFLFEYFSETQRNKGNFPGRFSGRQFSNSRSEMNVSTLELGDSALYLCASSPRVGHNTGELFFGEGSRLTVL.

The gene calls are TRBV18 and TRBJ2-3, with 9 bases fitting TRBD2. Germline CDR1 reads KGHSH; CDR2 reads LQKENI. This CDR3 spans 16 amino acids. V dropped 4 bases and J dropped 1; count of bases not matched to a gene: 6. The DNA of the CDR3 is TGTGCCAGCTCACTTGACATAGCGGGGGGCACAGATACGCAGTATTTT. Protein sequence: CASSLDIAGGTDTQYF. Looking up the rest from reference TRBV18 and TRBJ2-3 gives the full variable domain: NAGVMQNPRHLVRRRGQEARLRCSPMKGHSHVYWYRQLPEEGLKFMVYLQKENIIDESGMPKERFSAEFPKEGPSILRIQQVVRGDSAAYFCASSLDIAGGTDTQYFGPGTRLTVL.

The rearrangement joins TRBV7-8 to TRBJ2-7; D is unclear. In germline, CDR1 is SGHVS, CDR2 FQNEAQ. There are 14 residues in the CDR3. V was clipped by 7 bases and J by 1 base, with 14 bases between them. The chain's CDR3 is CASKTGTGSYEQYF. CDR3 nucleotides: TGTGCCAGCAAAACGGGTACCGGGTCCTACGAGCAGTACTTC.

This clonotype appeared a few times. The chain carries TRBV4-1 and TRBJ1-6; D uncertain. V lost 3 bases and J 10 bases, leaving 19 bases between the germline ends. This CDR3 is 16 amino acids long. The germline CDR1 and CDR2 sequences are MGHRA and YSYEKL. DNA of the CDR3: TGCGCCAGCAGCCATGTCGTGGTCTCAGGTCAATCACCCCTCCACTTT. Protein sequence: CASSHVVVSGQSPLHF.

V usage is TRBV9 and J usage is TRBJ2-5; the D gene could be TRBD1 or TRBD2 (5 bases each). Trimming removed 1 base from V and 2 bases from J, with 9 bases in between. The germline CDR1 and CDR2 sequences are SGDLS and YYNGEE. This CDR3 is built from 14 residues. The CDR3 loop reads CASSVTGTQETQYF. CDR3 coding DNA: TGTGCCAGCAGCGTAACCGGGACGCAAGAGACCCAGTACTTC.

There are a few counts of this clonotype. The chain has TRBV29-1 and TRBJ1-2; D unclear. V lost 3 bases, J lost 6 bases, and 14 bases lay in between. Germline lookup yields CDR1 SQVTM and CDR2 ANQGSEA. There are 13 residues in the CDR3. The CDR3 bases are TGCAGCGTTGAGTCCAGGTTCTCGGATGGCTACACCTTC. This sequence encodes CSVESRFSDGYTF.

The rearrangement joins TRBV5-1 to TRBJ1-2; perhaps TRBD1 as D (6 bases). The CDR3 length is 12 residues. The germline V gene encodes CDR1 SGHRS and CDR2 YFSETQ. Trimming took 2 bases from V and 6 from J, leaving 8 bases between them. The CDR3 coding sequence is TGCGCCAGCAGCTTACAGGGTGATGGCTACACCTTC. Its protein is CASSLQGDGYTF.

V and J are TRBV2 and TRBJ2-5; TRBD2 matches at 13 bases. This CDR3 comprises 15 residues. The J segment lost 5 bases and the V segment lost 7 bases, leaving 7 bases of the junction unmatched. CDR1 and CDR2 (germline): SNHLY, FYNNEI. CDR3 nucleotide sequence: TGTGCCAGCATAAAAACTAGCGGGGGGGCGGAGACCCAGTACTTC. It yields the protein CASIKTSGGAETQYF.